This T cell receptor (beta chain) originates from a study of blood T cell repertoires in COVID-19. For the study at large: Collection of acute and convalescent COVID-19 samples took place in the United States, Italy and Spain. The analysed material was cDNA or gDNA that came from T cells, B-cell-depleted T cells, or PBMCs.

Assay: immunoSEQ multiplex PCR; the TCRdb copy retains only in-frame clones and omits some. The data contain about 150,000 clones, roughly 83% of them seen just once; the ten biggest clones take up more than 2.5%. The TCR sequence derives from a woman aged 80 or over with acute or convalescent COVID-19. Source material: peripheral blood.

CDR3 sequence reads: CASSPTSGGGTDTQYF. The CDR3 DNA reads TGTGCCAGCAGCCCGACTAGCGGGGGGGGCACAGATACGCAGTATTTT. The chain is built from TRBV7-9 and TRBJ2-3; 14 nucleotides agree with TRBD2. This CDR3 region has 16 residues. Trimming cost V 5 bases and J 1 base; bases outside gene matches: 2. Germline V gene sequence: CDR1 SEHNR, CDR2 FQNEAQ (reference sequence).